These 11 T cell receptor beta chains were all obtained from the same sample, sequenced in a study of T cell responses to AZD1222 COVID-19 vaccine. Libraries were prepared by immunoSEQ multiplex PCR; TCRdb keeps only in-frame clonotypes and omits some of them. The sample includes about 150,000 clones, roughly 90% of them seen just once. Specimen: peripheral blood, collected 28 days after the second AZD1222 dose. Receptors originate from an adult who received the AZD1222 COVID-19 vaccine.

The J gene is TRBJ2-2, the V gene TRBV9; 8 nucleotides agree with TRBD1. Losses at the gene ends were 1 base for V and 0 bases for J; bases not matched to a gene: 2. CDR3 length: 16 amino acids. Germline V gene lookup returns CDR1 SGDLS and CDR2 YYNGEE. The CDR3 sequence: CASSVQGAANTGELFF. CDR3 sequence (DNA): TGTGCCAGCAGCGTACAGGGGGCTGCGAACACCGGGGAGCTGTTTTTT.

The chain recombines TRBV19 with TRBJ2-6; possible D gene TRBD2, 6 bases. The ends were cut back, 6 bases at V and 1 base at J, with 10 bases in the middle. This CDR3 has 15 amino acids. Germline values: CDR1 LNHDA, CDR2 SQIVND (reference sequence). For the CDR3, the DNA is TGTGCCAGTAGAGGGACTCTTTCTGGGGCCAACGTCCTGACTTTC. Protein sequence: CASRGTLSGANVLTF.

The J gene is TRBJ2-7, the V gene TRBV6-5; the D call may be TRBD1 or TRBD2 (5 bases each). Looked up from germline, CDR1 is MNHEY and CDR2 is SVGAGI. The CDR3 runs to 13 residues. Trimming cost V 2 bases and J 6 bases, with 11 bases left between them. Written as DNA, the CDR3 is TGTGCCAGCAGTTACCACGGGGACGGCGAGCAGTACTTC. Protein product: CASSYHGDGEQYF.

V and J are TRBV9 and TRBJ2-1; tentatively, D is TRBD1 (6 bases). V lost 0 bases and J lost 2, with 9 bases in between. Germline V gene data show CDR1 as SGDLS and CDR2 as YYNGEE. The CDR3 extends over 15 amino acids. The CDR3 here is CASSVVSGAYNEQFF. The CDR3 DNA sequence: TGTGCCAGCAGCGTAGTATCAGGGGCCTACAATGAGCAGTTCTTC.

V usage is TRBV12-3 or TRBV12-4 and J usage is TRBJ1-2, with D possibly being TRBD1 (6 bases). CDR3 length equals 13 residues. Trimming shortened V by 4 bases and J by 6 bases, and 12 bases separated the two germline ends. The CDR3: CASSYQRGDGYTF. The CDR3 bases are TGTGCCAGCAGTTATCAAAGGGGGGATGGCTACACCTTC.

The chain has TRBV3-1 (or the pseudogene TRBV3-2) and TRBJ1-1; the D is unclear. The CDR3 spans 15 residues. The germline V gene has CDR1 LGHDT and CDR2 YNNKEL (reference sequence). Trimming left V 1 base short and J 0 bases short, with 9 bases between. The CDR3, as DNA: TGTGCCAGCAGCCAAGGTATATCAGTGAACACTGAAGCTTTCTTT. It yields the protein CASSQGISVNTEAFF.

This chain connects TRBV7-2 to TRBJ2-1; D may be TRBD1 or TRBD2 (5 bases each). Germline CDR1 and CDR2: SGHTA and FQGNSA. The CDR3 runs to 14 residues. The V gene lost 1 base and the J gene lost 7 bases, with 11 bases spanning the gap. The CDR3 bases are TGTGCCAGCAGCTTAGTAGTTTGGGGGAATGAGCAGTTCTTC. Amino acid sequence: CASSLVVWGNEQFF.

The V gene is TRBV12-3 or TRBV12-4, the J gene TRBJ1-1; D gene unclear. The CDR3 is 12 residues long. Trimming left V 1 base short and J 9 bases short, with 9 bases between. Here the CDR3 reads CASSLGGGKAFF. The CDR3 DNA sequence: TGTGCCAGCAGTTTAGGGGGAGGGAAAGCTTTCTTT.

V usage is TRBV2 and J usage is TRBJ1-1; D is unresolved. The CDR3 consists of 13 residues. Trimming took off 5 bases at V and 1 base at J, with 8 bases between the two ends. Germline CDR1 and CDR2: SNHLY and FYNNEI. The DNA for the CDR3 is TGTGCCAGCAGTCAAGACGGGAACACTGAAGCTTTCTTT. Encoded protein: CASSQDGNTEAFF. Variable domain in full (rest from reference TRBV2 and TRBJ1-1): EPEVTQTPSHQVTQMGQEVILRCVPISNHLYFYWYRQILGQKVEFLVSFYNNEISEKSEIFDDQFSVERPDGSNFTLKIRSTKLEDSAMYFCASSQDGNTEAFFGQGTRLTVV.

This rearrangement joins TRBV2 to TRBJ1-2; 9 nucleotides line up with TRBD1. This CDR3 is 15 amino acids long. Germline values: CDR1 SNHLY, CDR2 FYNNEI. The junction had 8 bases not matched to a gene; V was cut back by 8 bases and J by 1 base. The DNA for the CDR3 is TGTGCCAGCCGTCTTGGGACAGGGCTTAACTATGGCTACACCTTC. Residues: CASRLGTGLNYGYTF.

The gene calls are TRBV19 and TRBJ1-4; D remains unclear. CDR1 LNHDA and CDR2 SQIVND come from the germline V gene (reference sequence). With 9 bases removed from V and 8 bases from J, the gap between germline ends came to 16 bases. The CDR3 runs 13 residues. CDR3 sequence: CASAGWVEEKLFF. CDR3 sequence (DNA): TGTGCCAGCGCTGGGTGGGTAGAGGAAAAACTGTTTTTT.